Listed here are 23 T cell receptor beta chains from one sample, sequenced in a study of CD4 T cells in relation to SARS-CoV-2 and coronaviruses (dated by TCRdb to the early 2020s). Antigen specificity for these receptors is unknown. The library relied on the immunoSEQ multiplex PCR assay. TCRdb took this table from immuneACCESS and kept in-frame rearrangements with V and J called. Such tables lack part of the clones; where checked against another copy, unresolved V genes explain under half of the gap, and the rest is unexplained. This sample has about 19,000 clones in its table, and 70% to 85% of those were observed once. In total, the top ten clones hold around a sixth of the sample. CD4+ T cells from unexposed donors were collected before the COVID-19 pandemic (2011-2018). After around ten days of culture, CD4+ T cells were isolated with the EasySep CD4+ T cell isolation kit. Sequences were obtained from CD4+ T cells from PBMCs, cultured in vitro. These receptors all stem from a human donor in good health.

This clone was recorded only once. This chain uses TRBV12-3 or TRBV12-4 with TRBJ1-4; 9 nucleotides agree with TRBD1. The CDR3 length is 13 residues. J was trimmed by 13 bases and V by 0 bases; bases with no gene match: 3. CDR3 DNA: TGTGCCAGCAGTTTAGCCGGGACAGGGCTACTGTTTTTT. Translating gives CASSLAGTGLLFF.

V usage is TRBV10-3 and J usage is TRBJ2-7, with a tentative D call TRBD2 (6 bases). The V gene's germline CDR1 is ENHRY and CDR2 SYGVKD. V lost 6 bases, J lost 5 bases, and 14 bases lay in between. This CDR3 has 13 amino acids. The CDR3 spells CAISTGTHNEQYF. The CDR3 DNA is TGTGCCATCAGCACCGGGACTCACAACGAGCAGTACTTC.

The genes are TRBV24-1 and TRBJ2-7, with 11 bases fitting TRBD2. Germline CDR1 reads KGHDR; CDR2 reads SFDVKD. Losses at the gene ends were 10 bases for V and 2 bases for J; bases not matched to a gene: 6. This CDR3 comprises 14 residues. CDR3 nucleotide sequence: TGTGCCACAGGGTCTAGCGGGAGGACCTACGAGCAGTACTTC. It is translated as CATGSSGRTYEQYF.

This chain uses TRBV19 with TRBJ2-7; D ambiguous. The V end lost 7 bases, the J end lost 1 base, and 14 bases lay between the germline ends. The germline V gene encodes CDR1 LNHDA and CDR2 SQIVND (reference sequence). The CDR3 totals 14 residues. The CDR3 loop reads CASKYPGRSYEQYF. Here the CDR3 DNA reads TGTGCCAGTAAATACCCGGGCAGGTCCTACGAGCAGTACTTC.

This rearrangement joins TRBV13 to TRBJ2-2; 7 bases match TRBD1. CDR1 PRHDT and CDR2 FYEKMQ come from the germline V gene (reference sequence). Unmatched junction bases numbered 8, after V lost 5 bases and J lost 8 bases. The CDR3 has 14 amino acids. CDR3 nucleotide sequence: TGTGCCAGCAGCATAGACAGGGTTACGGGGGAGCTGTTTTTT. Protein: CASSIDRVTGELFF.

The chain recombines TRBV21-1 with TRBJ1-5. TRBV21-1 is a known pseudogene. This CDR3 spans 18 amino acids. The chain's CDR3 is CASGLHTRQRYSNQPQHF. Written as DNA, the CDR3 is TGTGCCAGCGGGTTACATACGCGCCAAAGGTATAGCAATCAGCCCCAGCATTTT.

The chain employs TRBV25-1 and TRBJ2-1, with D possibly TRBD2 on 6 matching bases. Germline CDR1 MGHDK, CDR2 SYGVNS. The CDR3 consists of 16 residues. The V and J ends lost 4 bases and 2 bases respectively, with 15 bases between them. The CDR3 sequence is CASSGLFSGAYNEQFF. The DNA of the CDR3 is TGTGCCAGCAGTGGCCTTTTTTCGGGGGCCTACAATGAGCAGTTCTTC.

The CDR3 sequence: CSVDQGSNYGYTF. CDR3 nucleotides: TGCAGCGTTGATCAGGGCTCTAACTATGGCTACACCTTC. The chain combines TRBV29-1 with TRBJ1-2; D may be TRBD1 (5 bases). CDR1 and CDR2 from the germline V gene are SQVTM and ANQGSEA. V lost 3 bases and J lost 0, with 8 bases in between. This CDR3 has 13 amino acids.

The rearrangement joins TRBV3-1 (or the pseudogene TRBV3-2) to TRBJ1-1; D is ambiguous. The CDR3 spans 15 residues. Germline V lookup: CDR1 LGHDT, CDR2 YNNKEL (reference sequence). V was pared by 4 bases and J by 1 base, with 13 bases between. The chain's CDR3 is CASSLGPGRNTEAFF. The DNA of the CDR3 is TGTGCCAGCAGCCTAGGACCAGGTCGGAACACTGAAGCTTTCTTT.

The V and J genes are TRBV6-5 and TRBJ2-1; TRBD1 might be the D (6 bases). The V end was cut by 2 bases, the J end by 0 bases, with 11 bases between. This CDR3 has 16 residues. Germline values: CDR1 MNHEY, CDR2 SVGAGI. The CDR3 DNA sequence: TGTGCCAGCAGTTACGGACAGACCAGCTCCTACAATGAGCAGTTCTTC. Its protein product is CASSYGQTSSYNEQFF.

The rearrangement joins TRBV3-1 (or the pseudogene TRBV3-2) to TRBJ1-6; D is undetermined. In germline, CDR1 is LGHDT, CDR2 YNNKEL (reference sequence). V lost 7 bases and J 5 bases, leaving 9 bases between the germline ends. There are 13 residues in the CDR3. CDR3 sequence reads: CASTRNNNSPLHF. CDR3 sequence (DNA): TGTGCCAGCACCAGAAACAATAATTCACCCCTCCACTTT.

The rearrangement links TRBV7-3 to TRBJ2-2, with 10 bases aligning to TRBD1. V gave up 2 bases and J gave up 4 bases; unmatched junction bases: 4. This CDR3 comprises 16 residues. Per germline, CDR1 SGHTA and CDR2 FQGTGA. CDR3 region: CASSLYGTGVTGELFF. CDR3 DNA sequence: TGTGCCAGCAGCTTATACGGGACAGGGGTCACCGGGGAGCTGTTTTTT.

The chain carries TRBV7-2 and TRBJ1-5, with D perhaps matching TRBD1 (5 bases). Deletions cut 1 base from V and 6 bases from J, with 7 bases between. The CDR3 consists of 13 residues. Per the germline V gene, CDR1 is SGHTA and CDR2 is FQGNSA. As DNA, the CDR3 is TGTGCCAGCAGCTTAGGAGGGGTTCAGCCCCAGCATTTT. Amino acids: CASSLGGVQPQHF.

The chain uses TRBV2 and TRBJ2-3, with 12 nucleotides matching TRBD2. Germline CDR1 is SNHLY and CDR2 is FYNNEI. This CDR3 contains 18 residues. V lost 3 bases, J lost 2 bases, and 9 bases stayed unmatched. CDR3 region: CASSDPSGRAGITDTQYF. CDR3 sequence (DNA): TGTGCCAGCAGTGACCCTAGCGGGAGGGCGGGAATCACAGATACGCAGTATTTT.

The chain couples TRBV6-5 to TRBJ2-1, with TRBD1 as a possible D gene (6 bases). The V end was cut by 7 bases, the J end by 4 bases, with 14 bases between. CDR1 is MNHEY, CDR2 SVGAGI, per germline. This CDR3 spans 14 amino acids. CDR3 in DNA: TGTGCCAGCACAGACCCCGACAGGTACAATGAGCAGTTCTTC. Translating it yields CASTDPDRYNEQFF.

The sample holds one count of this clone. The gene calls are TRBV3-1 (or the pseudogene TRBV3-2) and TRBJ2-1; D possibly corresponds to TRBD2 (6 bases). The CDR3 length is 15 residues. Germline V gene data show CDR1 as LGHDT and CDR2 as YNNKEL (reference sequence). Between the trimmed V and J ends, which lost 1 base and 3 bases, there was a span of 10 bases. CDR3 residues: CASSQAGTVYNEQFF. DNA for the CDR3: TGTGCCAGCAGCCAAGCGGGGACTGTCTACAATGAGCAGTTCTTC.

This chain uses TRBV5-1 with TRBJ2-7; 10 nucleotides agree with TRBD2. The J segment lost 5 bases and the V segment lost 0 bases, leaving 8 bases of the junction unmatched. This CDR3 spans 16 amino acids. The germline V gene has CDR1 SGHRS and CDR2 YFSETQ. CDR3 DNA: TGCGCCAGCAGCTTGGCAGTTCCTAGCGGGAGCCACGAGCAGTACTTC. Encoded protein: CASSLAVPSGSHEQYF.

The V call is TRBV3-1 (or the pseudogene TRBV3-2), the J call TRBJ1-4; D call uncertain. Deletions cut 2 bases from V and 3 bases from J, with 13 bases between. From germline, CDR1 is LGHDT and CDR2 YNNKEL (reference sequence). CDR3 length equals 16 residues. CDR3 residues: CASSQKPTGSNEKLFF. CDR3 in DNA: TGTGCCAGCAGCCAAAAACCGACGGGTTCTAATGAAAAACTGTTTTTT.

The rearrangement links TRBV7-9 to TRBJ2-1; 12 bases map to TRBD2. Germline V gives CDR1 SEHNR, CDR2 FQNEAQ (reference sequence). V trimming: 5 bases; J trimming: 10 bases; junction bases outside the gene matches: 6. The CDR3 spans 14 residues. The CDR3 sequence is CASSETSGRPEQFF. The CDR3 region has the DNA TGTGCCAGCAGCGAAACTAGCGGGAGGCCCGAGCAGTTCTTC.

This clone has just one count. The V and J genes are TRBV15 and TRBJ1-4; TRBD1 is a possible D gene (6 bases). Trimming stripped 5 bases from V and 8 bases from J, with 12 bases between. CDR3 size: 13 residues. Germline V gives CDR1 LNHNV, CDR2 YYDKDF (reference sequence). Here the CDR3 DNA reads TGTGCCACCAGCGGACAGTTGGGAGAAAAACTGTTTTTT. Amino acids: CATSGQLGEKLFF.

The genes are TRBV2 and TRBJ2-2, with 9 positions matching TRBD2. Losses at the gene ends were 8 bases for V and 6 bases for J; bases not matched to a gene: 10. Germline CDR1 and CDR2: SNHLY and FYNNEI. There are 15 residues in the CDR3. The CDR3 nucleotides are TGTGCCAGCGCCAGCGGGAGGTCTGTCGCCGGGGAGCTGTTTTTT. Encoded protein: CASASGRSVAGELFF. Complete variable domain (other parts from reference TRBV2 and TRBJ2-2): EPEVTQTPSHQVTQMGQEVILRCVPISNHLYFYWYRQILGQKVEFLVSFYNNEISEKSEIFDDQFSVERPDGSNFTLKIRSTKLEDSAMYFCASASGRSVAGELFFGEGSRLTVL.

This clone showed up just a few times. This chain joins TRBV7-9 and TRBJ2-7; D gene unclear. Germline V lookup: CDR1 SEHNR, CDR2 FQNEAQ (reference sequence). The CDR3 is 12 residues long. Trimming stripped 3 bases from V and 6 bases from J, with 9 bases between. The CDR3 loop reads CASSFLIGEQYF. The CDR3 DNA follows: TGTGCCAGCAGCTTTTTGATCGGCGAGCAGTACTTC.

The rearrangement joins TRBV18 to TRBJ1-1, with D hard to call. With 0 bases removed from V and 0 bases from J, the gap between germline ends came to 11 bases. The CDR3 covers 16 residues. Per the germline V gene, CDR1 is KGHSH and CDR2 is LQKENI. CDR3: CASSPPSSGLNTEAFF. CDR3 nucleotides: TGTGCCAGCTCACCACCCTCATCTGGGTTGAACACTGAAGCTTTCTTT. Full variable domain (missing parts from reference TRBV18 and TRBJ1-1): NAGVMQNPRHLVRRRGQEARLRCSPMKGHSHVYWYRQLPEEGLKFMVYLQKENIIDESGMPKERFSAEFPKEGPSILRIQQVVRGDSAAYFCASSPPSSGLNTEAFFGQGTRLTVV.